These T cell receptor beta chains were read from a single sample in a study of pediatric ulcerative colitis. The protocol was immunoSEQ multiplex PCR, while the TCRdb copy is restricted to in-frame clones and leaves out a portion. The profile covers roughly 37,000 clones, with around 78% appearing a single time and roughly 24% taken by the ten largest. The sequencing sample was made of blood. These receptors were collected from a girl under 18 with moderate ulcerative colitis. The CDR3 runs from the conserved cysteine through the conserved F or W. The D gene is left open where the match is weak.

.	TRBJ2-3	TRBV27	CASSLLDNTDTQYF
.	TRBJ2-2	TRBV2	CASSVGLARTGELFF
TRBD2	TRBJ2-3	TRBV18	CASSPGAGGLDTQYF
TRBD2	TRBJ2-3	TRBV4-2	CASSLTWTSGGAIGSSDTQYF
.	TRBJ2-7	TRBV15	CATSPEWGTLEQYF
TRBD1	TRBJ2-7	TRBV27	CASRGTGDEQYF
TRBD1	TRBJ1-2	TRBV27	CASSSPGQGNYGYTF
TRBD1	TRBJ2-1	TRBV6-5	CASSYLGQRYNEQFF
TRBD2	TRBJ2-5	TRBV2	CASSVSSGRPQETQYF
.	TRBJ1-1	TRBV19	CASSITSNTEAFF
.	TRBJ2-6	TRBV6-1	CASSVGGTGANVLTF
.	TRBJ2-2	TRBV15	CATSRFLWVEKGDTGELFF
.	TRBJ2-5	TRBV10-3	CAISESVTETQYF
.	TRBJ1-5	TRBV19	CASSLLDGNQPQHF
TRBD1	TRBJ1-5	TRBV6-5	CASAPDRDRNQPQHF
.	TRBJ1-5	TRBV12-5	CASAQSRDISNQPQHF
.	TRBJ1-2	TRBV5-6	CASSLVSGDGGYTF
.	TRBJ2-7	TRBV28	CASSIGGPYYYEQYF
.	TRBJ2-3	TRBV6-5	CASGRGSGDTQYF
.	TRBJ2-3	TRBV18	CASSPRITDTQYF
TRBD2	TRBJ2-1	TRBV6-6	CATTLGLAGVEQFF
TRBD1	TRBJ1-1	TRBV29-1	CSDRGPNTEAFF
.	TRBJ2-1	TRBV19	CASSMGAANEQFF
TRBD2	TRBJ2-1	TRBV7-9	CASSLGTSGGYNEQFF
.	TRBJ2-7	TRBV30	CAWTRTPYEQYF
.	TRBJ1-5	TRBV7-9	CASSWINQPQHF
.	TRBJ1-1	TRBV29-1	CSVERRLDEAFF
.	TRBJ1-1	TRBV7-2	CASSLRGNTEAFF
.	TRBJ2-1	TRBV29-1	CSSKGRSYNEQFF
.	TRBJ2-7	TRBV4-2	CASSHSFGSSYEQYF
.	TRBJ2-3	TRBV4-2	CASSQDPNSVPDTQYF
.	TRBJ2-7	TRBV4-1	CASSQESAPGYYEQYF
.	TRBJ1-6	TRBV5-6	CASSLSSYNSPLHF
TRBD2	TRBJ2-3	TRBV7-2	CASSFSGRTDTQYF
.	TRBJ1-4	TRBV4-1	CASSQGEEEKLFF
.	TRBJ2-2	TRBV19	CASSMIGAGELFF
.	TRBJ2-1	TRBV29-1	CSVEVAGEQFF
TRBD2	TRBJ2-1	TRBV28	CASRTTVGLAGEQFF
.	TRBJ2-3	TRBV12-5	CASGDVPDYGRNTDTQYF